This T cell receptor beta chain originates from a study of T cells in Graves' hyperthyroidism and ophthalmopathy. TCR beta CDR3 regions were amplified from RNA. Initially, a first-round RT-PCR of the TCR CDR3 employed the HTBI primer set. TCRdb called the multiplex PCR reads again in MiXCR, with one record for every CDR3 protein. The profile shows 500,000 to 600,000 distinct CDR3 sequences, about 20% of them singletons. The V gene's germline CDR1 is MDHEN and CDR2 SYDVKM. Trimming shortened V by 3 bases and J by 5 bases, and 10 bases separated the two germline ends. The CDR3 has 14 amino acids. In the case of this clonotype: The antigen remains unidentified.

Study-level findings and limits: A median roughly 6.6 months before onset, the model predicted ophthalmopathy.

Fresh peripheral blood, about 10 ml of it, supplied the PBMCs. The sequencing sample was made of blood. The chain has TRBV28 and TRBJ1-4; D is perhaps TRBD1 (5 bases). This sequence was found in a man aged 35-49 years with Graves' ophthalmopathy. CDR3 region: CASSFRGGNEKLFF. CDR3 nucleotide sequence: TGTGCCAGCAGTTTCCGGGGGGGGAATGAAAAACTGTTTTTT. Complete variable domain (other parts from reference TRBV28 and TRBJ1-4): DVKVTQSSRYLVKRTGEKVFLECVQDMDHENMFWYRQDPGLGLRLIYFSYDVKMKEKGDIPEGYSVSREKKERFSLILESASTNQTSMYLCASSFRGGNEKLFFGSGTQLSVL.